One T cell receptor (beta chain) is described in this entry. As originally analysed: Amplification of reference gene primers provided the estimated nucleated cell counts. TCRdb's table, derived via immunoSEQ multiplex PCR, lists solely in-frame clones and lacks some. D and trimming come from the DNA, and the V and J calls and clone size come from that table. This sample carries about 49,000 clones, approximately 87% of them seen once, and the ten largest clones take approximately 2.1%. The sample originates from a study of blood T cell repertoires in COVID-19. Study-wide background: Spain, Italy and the United States supplied samples that represented acute and convalescent COVID-19. T cells, B-cell-depleted T cells, or PBMCs supplied cDNA or gDNA.

Enrollment of patients from Seattle took place during active infection, with longitudinal follow-up. There are 14 residues in the CDR3. Germline-derived CDR1 and CDR2 are LGHDT and YNNKEL (reference sequence). V was shortened by 0 bases and J by 4 bases, with 9 bases between the two germline ends. The source is a woman aged 80 or over with COVID-19, enrolled during active disease. The chain uses TRBV3-1 (or the pseudogene TRBV3-2) and TRBJ2-5; D might be TRBD2 (6 bases). The sequencing input was peripheral blood. CDR3 residues: CASSQEFSGETQYF. The DNA of the CDR3 is TGTGCCAGCAGCCAAGAGTTTAGCGGAGAGACCCAGTACTTC.